This TCR beta chain is drawn from a study of shared clonotypes between healthy human individuals. Produced via immunoSEQ multiplex PCR; TCRdb's table is partial and in-frame only. This repertoire shows over a million clones, 75% found once; its top ten account for approximately 1.5%. What was sequenced was memory CD4+ T cells sorted from blood. Indicated subset: CD45RA-negative fraction. This clonotype was sampled from a man aged 18 to 30 in good health.

CDR3 DNA: TGTGCCTGGAGTCTTATCACAACAGGGGGGGATGGCTACACCTTC. It translates to CAWSLITTGGDGYTF. The chain uses TRBV30 and TRBJ1-2; 8 bases are shared with TRBD1. Germline trimming cut 2 bases from V and 6 bases from J; bases unmatched to any gene: 11. The CDR3 loop spans 15 amino acids. CDR1 is GTSNPN, CDR2 SVGIG, per germline (reference sequence).